The sequence of this T cell receptor (beta chain) was determined in a study of response to subunit inactivated influenza vaccine. TCRdb reanalysed the RT-PCR reads using MiXCR and keeps one entry per CDR3 protein. Of over 650,000 distinct CDR3 sequences listed, approximately 17% are singletons. Notes on this clonotype: Its antigen is as yet unknown.

Study-level findings and limits: The authors proposed limited new T cell recruitment per seasonal influenza vaccination.

V was shortened by 0 bases and J by 7 bases, with 14 bases between the two germline ends. Germline-derived CDR1 and CDR2 are SGDLS and YYNGEE. The CDR3 is 15 residues long. V gene TRBV9 combines with J gene TRBJ1-5; TRBD1 might be the D (6 bases). Specimen: PBMCs from blood, collected roughly 5 days after vaccination. The receptor was isolated from a man between 50 and 59 years old who received an inactivated influenza vaccine. This CDR3 reads CASSVGPQGGQPQHF. The CDR3 DNA follows: TGTGCCAGCAGCGTAGGCCCACAGGGAGGCCAGCCCCAGCATTTT.